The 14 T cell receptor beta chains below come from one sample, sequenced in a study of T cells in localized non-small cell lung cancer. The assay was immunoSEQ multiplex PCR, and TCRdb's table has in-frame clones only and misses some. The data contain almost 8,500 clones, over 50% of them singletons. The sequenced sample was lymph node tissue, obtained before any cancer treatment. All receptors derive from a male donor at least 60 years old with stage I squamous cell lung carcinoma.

For the CDR3, the DNA is TGTGCCAGCAAAGGGGTGGTCAGGACCGGGGAGCTGTTTTTT. It translates to CASKGVVRTGELFF. This rearrangement joins TRBV14 to TRBJ2-2; perhaps TRBD1 as D (5 bases). The CDR3 contains 14 residues. The ends were cut back, 7 bases at V and 5 bases at J, with 14 bases in the middle. The germline gives CDR1 SGHDN, CDR2 FVKESK. Based on the CDR3 plus reference TRBV14 and TRBJ2-2, the full variable domain is EAGVTQFPSHSVIEKGQTVTLRCDPISGHDNLYWYRRVMGKEIKFLLHFVKESKQDESGMPNNRFLAERTGGTYSTLKVQPAELEDSGVYFCASKGVVRTGELFFGEGSRLTVL.

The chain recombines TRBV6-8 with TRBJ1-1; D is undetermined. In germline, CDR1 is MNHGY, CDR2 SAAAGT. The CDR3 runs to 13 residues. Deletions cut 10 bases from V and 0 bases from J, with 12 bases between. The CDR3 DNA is TGTGCCATCGTACGGCAGTTGAACACTGAAGCTTTCTTT. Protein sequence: CAIVRQLNTEAFF.

The CDR3 is CSVDFRGRNEQFF. CDR3 sequence (DNA): TGCAGCGTTGATTTCCGGGGACGGAATGAGCAGTTCTTC. J is TRBJ2-1 and V is TRBV29-1; D is perhaps TRBD1 or TRBD2 (5 bases each). The germline CDR1 and CDR2 sequences are SQVTM and ANQGSEA. Trimming cost V 3 bases and J 7 bases, with 13 bases left between them. CDR3 length: 13 amino acids.

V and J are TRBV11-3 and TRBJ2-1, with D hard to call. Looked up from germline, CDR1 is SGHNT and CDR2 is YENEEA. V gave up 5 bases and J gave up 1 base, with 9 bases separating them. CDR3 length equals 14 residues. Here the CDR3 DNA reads TGTGCCAGCAGCGTCCAATCTTCCTACAATGAGCAGTTCTTC. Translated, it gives CASSVQSSYNEQFF. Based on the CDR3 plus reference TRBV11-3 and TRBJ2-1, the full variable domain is EAGVVQSPRYKIIEKKQPVAFWCNPISGHNTLYWYLQNLGQGPELLIRYENEEAVDDSQLPKDRFSAERLKGVDSTLKIQPAELGDSAVYLCASSVQSSYNEQFFGPGTRLTVL.

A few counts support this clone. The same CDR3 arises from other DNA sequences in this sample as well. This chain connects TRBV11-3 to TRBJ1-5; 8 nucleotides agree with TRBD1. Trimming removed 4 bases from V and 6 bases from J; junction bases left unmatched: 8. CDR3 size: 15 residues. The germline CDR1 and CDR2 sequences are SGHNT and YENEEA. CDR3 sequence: CASSSDRALGQPQHF. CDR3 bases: TGTGCCAGCAGCTCGGACAGGGCGTTAGGTCAGCCCCAGCATTTT.

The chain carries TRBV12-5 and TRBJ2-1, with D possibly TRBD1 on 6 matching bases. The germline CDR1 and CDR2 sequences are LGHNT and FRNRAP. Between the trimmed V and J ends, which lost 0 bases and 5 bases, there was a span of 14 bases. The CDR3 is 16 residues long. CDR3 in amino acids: CASGLVRRDKDNEQFF. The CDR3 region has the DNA TGTGCTAGTGGTTTGGTCCGCCGGGACAAAGACAATGAGCAGTTCTTC.

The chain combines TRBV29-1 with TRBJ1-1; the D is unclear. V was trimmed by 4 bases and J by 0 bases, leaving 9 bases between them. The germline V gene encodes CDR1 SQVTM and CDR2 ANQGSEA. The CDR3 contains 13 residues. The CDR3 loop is CSVAIDMNTEAFF. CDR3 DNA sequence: TGCAGCGTTGCCATAGACATGAACACTGAAGCTTTCTTT.

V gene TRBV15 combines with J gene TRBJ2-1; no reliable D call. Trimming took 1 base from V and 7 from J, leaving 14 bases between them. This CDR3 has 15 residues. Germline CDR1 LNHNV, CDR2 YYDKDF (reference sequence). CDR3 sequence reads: CATSRGSYLPNEQFF. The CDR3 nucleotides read TGTGCCACCAGCAGAGGTAGCTATTTGCCAAATGAGCAGTTCTTC.

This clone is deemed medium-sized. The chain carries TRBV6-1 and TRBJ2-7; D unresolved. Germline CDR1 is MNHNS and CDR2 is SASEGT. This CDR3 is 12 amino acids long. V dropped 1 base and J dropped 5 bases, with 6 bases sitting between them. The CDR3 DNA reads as TGTGCCAGCAGTGAAGTATGGAACGAGCAGTACTTC. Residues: CASSEVWNEQYF.

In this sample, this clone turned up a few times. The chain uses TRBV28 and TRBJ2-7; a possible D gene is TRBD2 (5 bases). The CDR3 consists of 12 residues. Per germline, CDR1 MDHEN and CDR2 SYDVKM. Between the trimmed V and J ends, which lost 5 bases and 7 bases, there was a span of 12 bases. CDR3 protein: CASSPRTGEQYF. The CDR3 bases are TGTGCCAGCAGTCCCCGGACGGGAGAGCAGTACTTC.

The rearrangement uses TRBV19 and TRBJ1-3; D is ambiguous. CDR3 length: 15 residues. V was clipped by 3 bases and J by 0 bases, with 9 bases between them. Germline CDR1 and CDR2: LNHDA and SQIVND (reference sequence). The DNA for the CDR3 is TGTGCCAGTAGTATTCGGGGAGGCTCTGGAAACACCATATATTTT. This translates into CASSIRGGSGNTIYF.

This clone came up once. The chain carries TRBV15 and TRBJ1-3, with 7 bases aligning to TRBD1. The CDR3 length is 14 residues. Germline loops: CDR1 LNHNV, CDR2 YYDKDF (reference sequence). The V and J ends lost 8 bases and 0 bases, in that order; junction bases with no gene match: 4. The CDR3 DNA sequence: TGTGCCACCGGAGGGGGCCTCTCTGGAAACACCATATATTTT. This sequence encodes CATGGGLSGNTIYF.

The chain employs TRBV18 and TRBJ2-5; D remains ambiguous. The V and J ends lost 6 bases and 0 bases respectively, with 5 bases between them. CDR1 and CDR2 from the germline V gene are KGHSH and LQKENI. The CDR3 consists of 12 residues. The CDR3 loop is CASSPYQETQYF. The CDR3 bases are TGTGCCAGCTCCCCCTACCAAGAGACCCAGTACTTC. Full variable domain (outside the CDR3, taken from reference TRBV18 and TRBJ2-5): NAGVMQNPRHLVRRRGQEARLRCSPMKGHSHVYWYRQLPEEGLKFMVYLQKENIIDESGMPKERFSAEFPKEGPSILRIQQVVRGDSAAYFCASSPYQETQYFGPGTRLLVL.

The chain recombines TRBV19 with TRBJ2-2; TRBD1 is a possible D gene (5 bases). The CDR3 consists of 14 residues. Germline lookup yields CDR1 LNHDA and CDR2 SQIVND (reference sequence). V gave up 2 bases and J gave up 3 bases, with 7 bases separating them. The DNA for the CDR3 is TGTGCCAGTAGTATACCAGGGTACACCGGGGAGCTGTTTTTT. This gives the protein CASSIPGYTGELFF.